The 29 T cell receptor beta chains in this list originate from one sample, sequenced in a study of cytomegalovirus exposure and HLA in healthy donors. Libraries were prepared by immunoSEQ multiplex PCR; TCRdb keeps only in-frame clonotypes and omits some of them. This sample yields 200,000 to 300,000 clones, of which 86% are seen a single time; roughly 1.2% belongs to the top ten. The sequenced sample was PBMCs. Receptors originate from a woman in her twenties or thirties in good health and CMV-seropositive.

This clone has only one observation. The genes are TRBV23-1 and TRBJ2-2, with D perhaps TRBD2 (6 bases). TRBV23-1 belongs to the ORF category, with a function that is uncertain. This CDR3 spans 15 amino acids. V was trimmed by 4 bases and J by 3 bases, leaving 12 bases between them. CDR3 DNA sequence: TGCGCCAGCAGTCCCGCCGGGAGTCACACCGGGGAGCTGTTTTTT. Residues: CASSPAGSHTGELFF.

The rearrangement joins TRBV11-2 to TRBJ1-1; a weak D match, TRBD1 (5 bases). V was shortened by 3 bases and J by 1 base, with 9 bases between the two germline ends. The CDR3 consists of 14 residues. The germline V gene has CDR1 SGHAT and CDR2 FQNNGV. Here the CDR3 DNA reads TGTGCCAGCAGCTTGTGGGGCAAGAACACTGAAGCTTTCTTT. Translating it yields CASSLWGKNTEAFF.

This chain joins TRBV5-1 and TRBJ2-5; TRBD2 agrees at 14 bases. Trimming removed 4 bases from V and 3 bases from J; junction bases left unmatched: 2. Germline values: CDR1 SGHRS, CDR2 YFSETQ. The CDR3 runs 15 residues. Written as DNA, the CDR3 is TGCGCCAGCAGCGCGGGACTAGCGGGAGAAGAGACCCAGTACTTC. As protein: CASSAGLAGEETQYF.

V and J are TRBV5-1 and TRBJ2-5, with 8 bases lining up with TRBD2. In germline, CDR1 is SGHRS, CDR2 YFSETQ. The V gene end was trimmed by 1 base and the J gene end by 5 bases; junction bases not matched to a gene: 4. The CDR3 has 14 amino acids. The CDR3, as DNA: TGCGCCAGCAGCTTGTCGGGAGGGCCGGAGACCCAGTACTTC. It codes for CASSLSGGPETQYF. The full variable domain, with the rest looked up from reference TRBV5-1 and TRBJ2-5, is KAGVTQTPRYLIKTRGQQVTLSCSPISGHRSVSWYQQTPGQGLQFLFEYFSETQRNKGNFPGRFSGRQFSNSRSEMNVSTLELGDSALYLCASSLSGGPETQYFGPGTRLLVL.

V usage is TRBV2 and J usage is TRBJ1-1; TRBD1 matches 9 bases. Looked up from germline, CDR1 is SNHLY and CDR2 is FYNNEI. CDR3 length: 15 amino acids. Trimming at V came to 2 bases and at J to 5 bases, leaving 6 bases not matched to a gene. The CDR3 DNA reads TGTGCCAGCAGTGAATGGGGACAGGGTTTGACTGAAGCTTTCTTT. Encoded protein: CASSEWGQGLTEAFF.

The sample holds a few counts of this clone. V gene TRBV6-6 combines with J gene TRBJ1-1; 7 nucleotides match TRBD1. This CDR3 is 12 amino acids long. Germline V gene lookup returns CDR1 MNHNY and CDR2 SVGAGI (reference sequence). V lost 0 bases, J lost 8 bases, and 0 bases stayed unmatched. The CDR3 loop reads CASSYSTGEAFF. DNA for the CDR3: TGTGCCAGCAGTTACTCGACAGGGGAAGCTTTCTTT.

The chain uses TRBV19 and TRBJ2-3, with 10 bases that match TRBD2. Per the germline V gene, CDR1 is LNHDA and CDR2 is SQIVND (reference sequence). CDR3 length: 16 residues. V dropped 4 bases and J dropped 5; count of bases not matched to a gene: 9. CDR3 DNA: TGTGCCAGTAGTACCGCTAGCGGGAGTTTGATAGATACGCAGTATTTT. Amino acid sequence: CASSTASGSLIDTQYF.

Here the CDR3 DNA reads TGTGCCAGCAGCTCCTTAATAGGGGGCACTGAAGCTTTCTTT. Amino acids: CASSSLIGGTEAFF. The chain links TRBV11-3 to TRBJ1-1; possible D gene TRBD1, 6 bases. The CDR3 runs to 14 residues. Trimming removed 4 bases from V and 4 bases from J, with 13 bases in between. The germline CDR1 and CDR2 sequences are SGHNT and YENEEA.

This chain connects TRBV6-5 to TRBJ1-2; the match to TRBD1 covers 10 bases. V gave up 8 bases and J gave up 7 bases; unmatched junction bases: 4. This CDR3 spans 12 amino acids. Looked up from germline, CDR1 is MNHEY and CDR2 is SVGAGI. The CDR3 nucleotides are TGTGCCAGCGGACAGGGGGGTGCTGGCTACACCTTC. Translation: CASGQGGAGYTF.

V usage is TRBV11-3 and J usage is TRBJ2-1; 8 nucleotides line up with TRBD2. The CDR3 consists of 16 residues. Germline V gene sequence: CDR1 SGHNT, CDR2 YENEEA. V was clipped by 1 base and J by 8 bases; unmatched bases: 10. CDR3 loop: CASSLGGGGRNDEQFF. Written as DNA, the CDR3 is TGTGCCAGCAGCTTAGGGGGCGGCGGGAGGAACGATGAGCAGTTCTTC.

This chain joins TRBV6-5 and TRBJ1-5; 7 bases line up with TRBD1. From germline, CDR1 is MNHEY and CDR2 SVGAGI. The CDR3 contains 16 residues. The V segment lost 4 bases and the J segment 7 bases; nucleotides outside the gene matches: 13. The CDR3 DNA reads TGTGCCAGCAGTTTATCCGGGACAGCGACGGGACAGCCCCAGCATTTT. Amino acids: CASSLSGTATGQPQHF.

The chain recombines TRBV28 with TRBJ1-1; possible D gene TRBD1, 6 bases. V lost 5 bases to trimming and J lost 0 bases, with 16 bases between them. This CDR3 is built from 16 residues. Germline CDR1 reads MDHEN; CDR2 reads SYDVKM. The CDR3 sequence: CASSTLRDTMNTEAFF. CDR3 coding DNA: TGTGCCAGCAGTACGCTCCGGGACACGATGAACACTGAAGCTTTCTTT.

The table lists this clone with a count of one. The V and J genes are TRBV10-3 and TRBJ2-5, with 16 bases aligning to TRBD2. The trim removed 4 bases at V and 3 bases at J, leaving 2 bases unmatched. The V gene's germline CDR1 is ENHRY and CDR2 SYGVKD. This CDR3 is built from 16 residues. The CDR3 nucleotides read TGTGCCATCAGTGCCGGGACTAGCGGGGGGGAAGAGACCCAGTACTTC. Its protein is CAISAGTSGGEETQYF.

The DNA for the CDR3 is TGTGCCAAGGGGACTGATTACACAGATACGCAGTATTTT. Its protein product is CAKGTDYTDTQYF. This chain links TRBV7-7 with TRBJ2-3, with D tentatively TRBD2 (6 bases). CDR3 length: 13 amino acids. Germline V gene lookup returns CDR1 SSHAT and CDR2 FNYEAQ (reference sequence). The V end lost 10 bases, the J end lost 2 bases, and 13 bases lay between the germline ends.

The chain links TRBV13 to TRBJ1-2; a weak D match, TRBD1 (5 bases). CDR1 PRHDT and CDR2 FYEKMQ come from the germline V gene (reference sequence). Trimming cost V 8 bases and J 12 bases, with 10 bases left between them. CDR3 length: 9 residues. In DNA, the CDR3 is TGTGCCAGCTCCGGGGGTCACACCTTC. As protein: CASSGGHTF.

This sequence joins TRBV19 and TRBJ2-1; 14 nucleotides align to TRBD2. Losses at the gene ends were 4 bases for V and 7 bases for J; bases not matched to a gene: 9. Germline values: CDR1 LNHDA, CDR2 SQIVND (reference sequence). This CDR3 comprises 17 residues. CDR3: CASSKTGLAGVGNEQFF. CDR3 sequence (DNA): TGTGCCAGTAGTAAGACGGGACTAGCGGGAGTGGGTAATGAGCAGTTCTTC.

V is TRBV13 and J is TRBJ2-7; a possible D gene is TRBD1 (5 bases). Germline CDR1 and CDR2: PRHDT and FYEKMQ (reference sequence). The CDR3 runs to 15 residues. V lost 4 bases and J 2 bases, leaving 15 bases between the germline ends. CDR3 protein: CASSWTRQLPYEQYF. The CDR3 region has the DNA TGTGCCAGCAGCTGGACCCGACAGTTACCCTACGAGCAGTACTTC.

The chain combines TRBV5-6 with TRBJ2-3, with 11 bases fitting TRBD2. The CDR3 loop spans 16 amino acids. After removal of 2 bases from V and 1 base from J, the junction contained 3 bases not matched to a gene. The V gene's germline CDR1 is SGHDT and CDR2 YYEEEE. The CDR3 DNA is TGTGCCAGCAGCTTCGGACTAGCGGGTGGCACAGATACGCAGTATTTT. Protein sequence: CASSFGLAGGTDTQYF.

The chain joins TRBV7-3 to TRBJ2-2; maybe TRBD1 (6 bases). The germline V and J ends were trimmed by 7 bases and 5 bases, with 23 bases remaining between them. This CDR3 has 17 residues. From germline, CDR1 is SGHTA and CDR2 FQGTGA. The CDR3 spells CASTTRGGVGVTGELFF. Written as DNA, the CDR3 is TGTGCCAGCACCACAAGAGGGGGAGTCGGGGTGACCGGGGAGCTGTTTTTT.

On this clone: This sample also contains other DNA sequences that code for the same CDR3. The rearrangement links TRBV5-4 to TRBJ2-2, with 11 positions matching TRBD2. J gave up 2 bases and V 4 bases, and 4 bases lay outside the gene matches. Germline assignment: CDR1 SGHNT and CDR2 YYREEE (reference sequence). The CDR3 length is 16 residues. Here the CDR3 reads CASSPLAGGNTGELFF. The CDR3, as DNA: TGTGCCAGCAGCCCCCTAGCGGGAGGAAACACCGGGGAGCTGTTTTTT. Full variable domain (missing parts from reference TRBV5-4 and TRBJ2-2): ETGVTQSPTHLIKTRGQQVTLRCSSQSGHNTVSWYQQALGQGPQFIFQYYREEENGRGNFPPRFSGLQFPNYSSELNVNALELDDSALYLCASSPLAGGNTGELFFGEGSRLTVL.

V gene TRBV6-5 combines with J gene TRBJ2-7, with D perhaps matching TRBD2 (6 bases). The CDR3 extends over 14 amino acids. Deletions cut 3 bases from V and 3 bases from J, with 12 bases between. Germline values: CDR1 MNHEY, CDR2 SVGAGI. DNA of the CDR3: TGTGCCAGCAGTTATGGAGAAGCGGGCTACGAGCAGTACTTC. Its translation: CASSYGEAGYEQYF.

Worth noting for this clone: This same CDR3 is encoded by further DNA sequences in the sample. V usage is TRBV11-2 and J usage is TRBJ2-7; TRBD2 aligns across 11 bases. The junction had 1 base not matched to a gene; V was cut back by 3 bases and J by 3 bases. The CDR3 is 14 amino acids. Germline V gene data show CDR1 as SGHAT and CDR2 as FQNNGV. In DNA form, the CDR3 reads TGTGCCAGCAGCTTGGGGACTAGCGGCTACGAGCAGTACTTC. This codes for CASSLGTSGYEQYF.

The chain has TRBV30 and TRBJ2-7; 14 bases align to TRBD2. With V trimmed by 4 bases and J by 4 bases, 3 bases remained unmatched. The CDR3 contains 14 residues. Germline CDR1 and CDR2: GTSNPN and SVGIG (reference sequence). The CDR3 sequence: CAWKTSGRGYEQYF. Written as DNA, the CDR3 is TGTGCCTGGAAGACTAGCGGGAGGGGGTACGAGCAGTACTTC.

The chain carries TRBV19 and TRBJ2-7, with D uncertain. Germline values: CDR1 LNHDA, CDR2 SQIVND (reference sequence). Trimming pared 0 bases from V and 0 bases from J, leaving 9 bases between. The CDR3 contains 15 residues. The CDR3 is CASSIDLTVSYEQYF. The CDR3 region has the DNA TGTGCCAGTAGTATAGATCTAACAGTCTCCTACGAGCAGTACTTC.

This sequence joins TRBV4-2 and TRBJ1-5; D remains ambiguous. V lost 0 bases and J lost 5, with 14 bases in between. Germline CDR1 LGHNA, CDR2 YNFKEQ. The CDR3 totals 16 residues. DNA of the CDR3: TGTGCCAGCAGCCAAGATAGGCGGGTCAGATATCAGCCCCAGCATTTT. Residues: CASSQDRRVRYQPQHF.

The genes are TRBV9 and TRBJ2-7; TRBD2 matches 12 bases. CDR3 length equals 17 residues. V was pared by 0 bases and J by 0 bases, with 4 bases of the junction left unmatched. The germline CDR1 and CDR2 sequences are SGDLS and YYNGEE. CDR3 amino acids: CASSVGTSGGSSYEQYF. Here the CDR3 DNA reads TGTGCCAGCAGCGTAGGTACTAGCGGGGGGAGCTCCTACGAGCAGTACTTC.

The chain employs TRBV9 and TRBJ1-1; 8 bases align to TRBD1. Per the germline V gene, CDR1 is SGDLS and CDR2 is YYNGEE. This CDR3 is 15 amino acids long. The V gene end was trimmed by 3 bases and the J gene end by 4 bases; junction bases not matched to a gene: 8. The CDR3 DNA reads TGTGCCAGCAGCGCGGGACAGGACCGCGGCACTGAAGCTTTCTTT. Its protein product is CASSAGQDRGTEAFF.

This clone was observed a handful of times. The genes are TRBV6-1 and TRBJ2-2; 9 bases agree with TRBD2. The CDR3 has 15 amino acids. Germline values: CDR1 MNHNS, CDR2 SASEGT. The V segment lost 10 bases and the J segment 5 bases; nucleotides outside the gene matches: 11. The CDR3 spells CATTSGLAWTGELFF. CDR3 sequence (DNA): TGTGCCACCACCTCGGGACTAGCTTGGACCGGGGAGCTGTTTTTT.

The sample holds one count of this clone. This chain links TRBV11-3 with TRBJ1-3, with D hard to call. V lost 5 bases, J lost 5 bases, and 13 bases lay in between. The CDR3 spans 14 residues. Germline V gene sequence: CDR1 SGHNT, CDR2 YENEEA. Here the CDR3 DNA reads TGTGCCAGCAGCCCGAGCACGCAAAGAAACACCATATATTTT. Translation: CASSPSTQRNTIYF.